Below, one T cell receptor beta chain is given with its context. This CDR3 contains 17 residues. CDR1 and CDR2 (germline): MNHEY, SMNVEV (reference sequence). Trimming at V came to 7 bases and at J to 0 bases, leaving 11 bases not matched to a gene. This sample stems from a study of blood T cell repertoires in COVID-19. The wider study: Samples taken during acute and convalescent COVID-19 were collected in the United States, Italy and Spain.

Original analysis: Estimation of nucleated cell counts relied on the amplification of reference gene primers. The assay was immunoSEQ multiplex PCR, and TCRdb's table has in-frame clones only and misses some. Clone size and V and J calls were adopted from that table, with D and trimming inferred from the DNA. Of around 160,000 clones in the sample, about four fifths were seen once. Sample: peripheral blood. This TCR was sampled from a human donor with acute or convalescent COVID-19. The donor label of this sample is uncertain. The chain joins TRBV27 to TRBJ2-1; 8 positions match TRBD2. For the CDR3, the DNA is TGTGCCAGCAAAACTAGCGGAGGGATATACTCCTACAATGAGCAGTTCTTC. This encodes CASKTSGGIYSYNEQFF.